This TCR beta chain was identified in a study of blood T cell repertoires in COVID-19. Before being deemed recovered, Cohort 3 donors had two negative PCRs, clearance, or symptom resolution. In the original analysis: Estimated nucleated cell counts came from reference gene primer amplification. Only in-frame clones appear in the TCRdb table, and some are missing; sequencing was by immunoSEQ multiplex PCR. V and J calls and clone size are those listed in that table; D and trimming were worked out from the DNA. The sample lists approximately 440,000 clones, roughly 91% occurring once. Germline CDR1 and CDR2: KGHSH and LQKENI. CDR3 length: 15 residues. Trimming removed 2 bases from V and 2 bases from J, with 12 bases in between.

The rearrangement joins TRBV18 to TRBJ1-2; no definite D call. The sequencing input was PBMCs or T cells enriched from blood (not recorded which). This sequence originates from a man aged 18 to 35 who had recovered from COVID-19. CDR3 amino acids: CASSPDNRLNYGYTF. CDR3 bases: TGTGCCAGCTCACCAGATAACCGCCTAAACTATGGCTACACCTTC.